Each of the 7 T cell receptor beta chains below was sequenced from the same sample in a study of beta chain features in type 1 diabetes. The study's findings and limits: Moderately but significantly shorter TCRB CDR3s were found in Type 1 diabetes patients in all four CD4+ subsets.

Sequencing targeted expressed TCRB transcripts, as all isolated RNA had been reverse transcribed. The assay was immunoSEQ multiplex PCR, and TCRdb's table has in-frame clones only and misses some. The repertoire holds 300,000 to 450,000 clones, with over 9.5% as singletons. No antigen has been assigned to these receptors. The sample was naive CD4+ T cells from blood. These receptors all come from a woman under 30 with type 1 diabetes.

This clone was observed a few times. V and J are TRBV7-9 and TRBJ2-7, with D maybe TRBD2 (5 bases). The CDR3 spans 13 residues. Per germline, CDR1 SEHNR and CDR2 FQNEAQ (reference sequence). Deletions cut 5 bases from V and 3 bases from J, with 11 bases between. The CDR3 bases are TGTGCCAGCAGCCCTTTACTAGTCTACGAGCAGTACTTC. It specifies CASSPLLVYEQYF. Full variable domain (outside the CDR3, taken from reference TRBV7-9 and TRBJ2-7): DTGVSQNPRHKITKRGQNVTFRCDPISEHNRLYWYRQTLGQGPEFLTYFQNEAQLEKSRLLSDRFSAERPKGSFSTLEIQRTEQGDSAMYLCASSPLLVYEQYFGPGTRLTVT.

Remarks on this clone: The junction departs from the called germline gene at one end, perhaps through a read error. The V and J genes are TRBV18 and TRBJ2-1; 8 positions agree with TRBD2. The CDR3 consists of 11 residues. Germline V gene lookup returns CDR1 KGHSH and CDR2 LQKENI. The CDR3, as DNA: TGTGCCAGCTCCCCGGGAGGGGAGTTACTCTTC. It specifies CASSPGGELLF.

This clone was counted between two and nine times. This chain uses TRBV28 with TRBJ2-3; 8 bases are a match to TRBD1. CDR3 length: 15 amino acids. Per germline, CDR1 MDHEN and CDR2 SYDVKM. V trimming: 3 bases; J trimming: 6 bases; junction bases outside the gene matches: 8. In DNA, the CDR3 is TGTGCCAGCAGTTTCAGGGGGCCTTTCCACGATACGCAGTATTTT. Its protein product is CASSFRGPFHDTQYF.

This clone has ten or more counts. V and J are TRBV29-1 and TRBJ2-4; D may be TRBD1 (7 bases). The CDR3 loop spans 11 amino acids. CDR1 and CDR2 from the germline V gene are SQVTM and ANQGSEA. Between the trimmed V and J ends, which lost 4 bases and 15 bases, there was a span of 16 bases. CDR3 coding DNA: TGCAGCGTTGCGGGAGTCACAGGGGCGTACTTC. It translates to CSVAGVTGAYF.

Only one count was recorded for this clone. The rearrangement links TRBV7-9 to TRBJ2-1, with 8 bases aligning to TRBD2. The CDR3 contains 15 residues. After removal of 1 base from V and 5 bases from J, the junction contained 4 bases not matched to a gene. The germline gives CDR1 SEHNR, CDR2 FQNEAQ (reference sequence). CDR3: CASSLGLAFDNEQFF. CDR3 coding DNA: TGTGCCAGCAGCTTAGGACTAGCGTTCGACAATGAGCAGTTCTTC.

This clone turned up a few times. The genes are TRBV2 and TRBJ2-6; D uncertain. Germline loops: CDR1 SNHLY, CDR2 FYNNEI. The CDR3 has 16 residues. Trimming shortened V by 7 bases and J by 0 bases, and 13 bases separated the two germline ends. In DNA form, the CDR3 reads TGTGCCAGCATGGCCCAGAGGAGCTCTGGGGCCAACGTCCTGACTTTC. This sequence encodes CASMAQRSSGANVLTF.

This clone came up a few times. The rearrangement joins TRBV7-9 to TRBJ2-7; tentative D call: TRBD2 (6 bases). V was clipped by 5 bases and J by 3 bases, with 17 bases between them. The CDR3 is 15 amino acids. Germline CDR1 is SEHNR and CDR2 is FQNEAQ (reference sequence). The CDR3 here is CASSPIGRPNYEQYF. In DNA, the CDR3 is TGTGCCAGCAGCCCCATCGGGAGACCTAACTACGAGCAGTACTTC. Full variable domain (remainder filled in from reference TRBV7-9 and TRBJ2-7): DTGVSQNPRHKITKRGQNVTFRCDPISEHNRLYWYRQTLGQGPEFLTYFQNEAQLEKSRLLSDRFSAERPKGSFSTLEIQRTEQGDSAMYLCASSPIGRPNYEQYFGPGTRLTVT.